Listed below are T cell receptor beta chains from one sample, sequenced in a study of cytomegalovirus exposure and HLA in healthy donors. Profiled with immunoSEQ multiplex PCR; TCRdb holds only in-frame clones, not every one. The sample includes about 50,000 clones, around 93% seen only once; the top ten take roughly 1.7%. The sequenced sample was PBMCs. The receptors were gathered from a woman aged 18-30 years in good health and CMV-seropositive. CDR3s include the opening cysteine and the closing phenylalanine or tryptophan. The D gene is left open where the match is weak. Clone size is stated in some rows and not others, as once, few, many or a class when expanded.

>TRBJ2-6|-|-|TRBV2
CASSPDTVSGANVLTF
TGTGCCAGCAGCCCCGACACGGTCTCTGGGGCCAACGTCCTGACTTTC
>TRBJ1-1|-|-|TRBV7-9
CASSPRTGGAEAFF
TGTGCCAGCAGCCCTCGGACTGGGGGCGCTGAAGCTTTCTTT
>TRBJ2-7|TRBD1|-|TRBV27
CASSYGQGTVYEQYF
TGTGCCAGCAGTTACGGACAGGGGACTGTTTATGAGCAGTACTTC
>TRBJ2-1|TRBD2|-|TRBV7-8
CASSSRHPERGGRDNEQFF
TGTGCCAGCAGCTCGCGACATCCCGAGCGGGGGGGACGTGACAATGAGCAGTTCTTC
>TRBJ1-2|TRBD1|-|TRBV4-1
CASSQGTGDPYGYTF
TGCGCCAGCAGCCAAGGGACAGGGGATCCGTATGGCTACACCTTC
>TRBJ1-6|TRBD1|-|TRBV7-3
CASSLGSGQGTSPLHF
TGTGCCAGCAGCTTAGGTTCGGGACAGGGAACTTCACCCCTCCACTTT
>TRBJ2-3|TRBD2|-|TRBV25-1
CATSGGRYTQYF
TGTGCAACTAGCGGGGGACGGTATACGCAGTATTTT
>TRBJ1-5|-|-|TRBV27
CASSPSVYSNQPQHF
TGTGCCAGCAGTCCCTCAGTTTATAGCAATCAGCCCCAGCATTTT
>TRBJ1-6|TRBD1|-|TRBV12-5
CASGLALHAPSRGLLSPLHF
TGTGCTAGTGGTTTGGCACTGCACGCCCCGAGCAGGGGGCTTCTTTCACCCCTCCACTTT
>TRBJ2-6|TRBD1|once|TRBV6-1
CASGDRSSGANVLTF
TGTGCCAGCGGGGACAGGAGCTCTGGGGCCAACGTCCTGACTTTC
>TRBJ2-5|TRBD2|-|TRBV9
CASSELAGGLETQYF
TGTGCCAGCAGCGAACTAGCGGGAGGGTTGGAGACCCAGTACTTC
>TRBJ2-1|TRBD2|-|TRBV15
CATSRGLAGDYNEQFF
TGTGCCACCAGCAGAGGTCTAGCGGGGGACTACAATGAGCAGTTCTTC
>TRBJ1-3|-|once|TRBV28
CASRRPTGSSGNTIYF
TGTGCCAGCAGGCGACCCACAGGGAGCTCTGGAAACACCATATATTTT
>TRBJ2-7|-|once|TRBV7-3
CASSLGPSNSYEQYF
TGTGCCAGCAGCTTAGGCCCTAGTAATAGTTACGAGCAGTACTTC
>TRBJ1-6|TRBD1|-|TRBV28
CASSFRGNSPLHF
TGTGCCAGCAGTTTCAGGGGGAATTCACCCCTCCACTTT
>TRBJ2-3|TRBD1|once|TRBV7-9
CASSWRDRGGDTQYF
TGTGCCAGCAGCTGGCGGGACAGGGGAGGAGATACGCAGTATTTT
>TRBJ2-7|-|-|TRBV18
CASSPEQTGLYEQYF
TGTGCCAGCTCACCTGAGCAGACTGGCCTCTACGAGCAGTACTTC
>TRBJ2-1|-|-|TRBV15
CATSMLNPAANEQFF
TGTGCCACCAGCATGTTAAACCCGGCGGCTAATGAGCAGTTCTTC
>TRBJ2-3|TRBD2|-|TRBV27
CASRGLAGVDTQYF
TGTGCCAGCAGAGGGCTAGCGGGGGTAGATACGCAGTATTTT
>TRBJ2-7|-|-|TRBV23-1
CASSHRDEQYF
TGCGCCAGCAGTCACAGGGACGAGCAGTACTTC
>TRBJ1-1|-|-|TRBV7-6
CASSSRTANTEAFF
TGTGCCAGCAGCTCCCGGACAGCGAACACTGAAGCTTTCTTT
>TRBJ2-3|-|once|TRBV5-1
CASRQITDTQYF
TGCGCCAGCAGACAGATCACAGATACGCAGTATTTT
>TRBJ2-5|TRBD1|-|TRBV5-6
CASSWDRGETQYF
TGTGCCAGCAGCTGGGACAGGGGAGAGACCCAGTACTTC
>TRBJ2-4|-|-|TRBV19
CASSITGDSNIQYF
TGTGCCAGTAGTATAACGGGGGACTCAAACATTCAGTACTTC
>TRBJ2-1|TRBD2|-|TRBV5-1
CASSQGASGGNNEQFF
TGCGCCAGCAGCCAAGGTGCTAGCGGGGGGAACAATGAGCAGTTCTTC
>TRBJ2-7|TRBD2|-|TRBV7-2
CASSLTSGSSYEQYF
TGTGCCAGCAGCTTGACTAGCGGGAGCTCCTACGAGCAGTACTTC
>TRBJ1-5|TRBD1|-|TRBV15
CATSRDRGLRQPQHF
TGTGCCACCAGTAGGGACAGGGGGCTTAGGCAGCCCCAGCATTTT
>TRBJ1-4|TRBD1|-|TRBV30
CAWNRDRVEKLFF
TGTGCCTGGAACCGGGACAGGGTCGAAAAACTGTTTTTT
>TRBJ2-7|TRBD1|-|TRBV4-2
CASSQADRVGYEQYF
TGTGCCAGCAGCCAAGCGGACAGGGTGGGATACGAGCAGTACTTC
>TRBJ1-5|-|-|TRBV5-6
CASSLRGNQPQHF
TGTGCCAGCAGCTTGAGGGGGAATCAGCCCCAGCATTTT
>TRBJ2-3|TRBD2|-|TRBV2
CANTTSGGTDTQYF
TGTGCCAACACGACTAGCGGGGGCACAGATACGCAGTATTTT
>TRBJ1-3|-|-|TRBV29-1
CSGAFGNTIYF
TGCAGCGGGGCTTTTGGAAACACCATATATTTT
>TRBJ2-7|TRBD1|-|TRBV5-6
CASSRVRRDRGRNEQYF
TGTGCCAGCAGCCGGGTCCGTAGGGACAGGGGACGGAACGAGCAGTACTTC
>TRBJ2-5|TRBD1|-|TRBV19
CASRTGTGGSETQYF
TGTGCCAGTAGGACCGGGACAGGGGGCTCGGAGACCCAGTACTTC
>TRBJ1-4|-|-|TRBV18
CASSPSFGVGDEKLFF
TGTGCCAGCTCACCCTCCTTTGGTGTGGGCGATGAAAAACTGTTTTTT
>TRBJ2-4|TRBD2|-|TRBV19
CASSIGGGGKNIQYF
TGTGCCAGTAGTATAGGTGGGGGGGGCAAAAACATTCAGTACTTC
>TRBJ2-7|-|-|TRBV14
CASSHYNEQYF
TGTGCCAGCAGCCACTATAACGAGCAGTACTTC
>TRBJ1-6|-|-|TRBV28
CASSSRGTGNSPLHF
TGTGCCAGCAGTTCTAGGGGCACAGGGAATTCACCCCTCCACTTT
>TRBJ1-3|-|once|TRBV11-2
CASSLGQLSGNTIYF
TGTGCCAGCAGCTTAGGACAGCTCTCTGGAAACACCATATATTTT
>TRBJ2-7|TRBD2|-|TRBV6-1
CASSEANWSSGERYEQYF
TGTGCCAGCAGTGAAGCAAATTGGAGTAGCGGGGAGAGGTACGAGCAGTACTTC
>TRBJ2-2|-|few|TRBV6-4
CASSYPGELFF
TGTGCCAGCAGTTATCCCGGGGAGCTGTTTTTT
>TRBJ2-7|-|-|TRBV27
CASSFSGSPHYEQYF
TGTGCCAGCAGTTTCTCAGGGTCCCCCCACTACGAGCAGTACTTC
>TRBJ2-4|TRBD2|once|TRBV5-6
CASSLVGLAGGLGNIQYF
TGTGCCAGCAGCTTGGTGGGACTAGCGGGGGGGCTTGGAAACATTCAGTACTTC
>TRBJ1-2|-|-|TRBV2
CASSGQPKGGYTF
TGTGCCAGCAGTGGACAGCCAAAGGGGGGCTACACCTTC
>TRBJ2-3|TRBD1|-|TRBV6-4
CASSLGTGADTQYF
TGTGCCAGCAGTCTAGGGACAGGGGCAGATACGCAGTATTTT
>TRBJ1-6|-|-|TRBV7-2
CASSLGQINSPLHF
TGTGCCAGCAGCTTAGGGCAGATTAATTCACCCCTCCACTTT
>TRBJ1-1|TRBD1|-|TRBV29-1
CSVHDRGGTEAFF
TGCAGTGTACACGACAGGGGTGGGACTGAAGCTTTCTTT
>TRBJ2-7|-|-|TRBV29-1
CSVHKFSGGEQYF
TGCAGCGTTCACAAGTTCTCAGGAGGCGAGCAGTACTTC
>TRBJ2-5|-|-|TRBV18
CASSPLDRSETQYF
TGTGCCAGCTCACCCCTAGACAGGTCTGAGACCCAGTACTTC
>TRBJ2-5|-|-|TRBV5-1
CASSLAASPETQYF
TGCGCCAGCAGCTTGGCCGCCAGTCCGGAGACCCAGTACTTC
>TRBJ2-1|TRBD1|-|TRBV28
CASSFPPGGTGYNEQFF
TGTGCCAGCAGTTTCCCGCCAGGGGGCACTGGCTACAATGAGCAGTTCTTC
>TRBJ2-7|TRBD1|-|TRBV2
CASEEEEGQAFYEQYF
TGTGCCAGCGAGGAGGAAGAGGGACAGGCTTTCTACGAGCAGTACTTC
>TRBJ2-7|TRBD1|-|TRBV6-5
CASSGQGPYEQYF
TGTGCCAGCAGTGGACAGGGGCCCTACGAGCAGTACTTC
>TRBJ2-5|-|-|TRBV6-6
CASSAHGRETQYF
TGTGCCAGCAGTGCTCACGGTCGAGAGACCCAGTACTTC